One and the same sample provided the 26 T cell receptor beta chains below, sequenced in a study of tumor-infiltrating lymphocytes in primary liver carcinoma. A constant-region primer primed TCR beta cDNA synthesis from 500 ng of total RNA. Three nested multiplex PCR rounds, a slightly modified ARM-PCR, produced the libraries for TCR beta. TRBV1-TRBV30 forward primers paired with a C-beta reverse primer drove the first two PCR rounds, 10 cycles each. TCRdb independently ran MiXCR on the multiplex PCR reads; one entry per CDR3 protein. The sample lists about 100,000 distinct CDR3 sequences; about 63% were seen once. Total RNA and DNA came together from around 20-30 mg of bulk tissue without cell sorting. Sequencing was carried out using liver tumor tissue from sampling region 2. This sample's subset: tumor region T2, inferior pole. Every receptor here comes from a woman aged 55-69 years with primary liver carcinoma and hepatitis B virus infection.

V gene TRBV6-1 combines with J gene TRBJ2-2; 7 nucleotides align to TRBD1. V shed 2 bases and J 6 bases; nucleotides not matched to a gene: 0. This CDR3 comprises 13 residues. CDR1 and CDR2 from the germline V gene are MNHNS and SASEGT. CDR3 sequence: CASSEQGAGELFF. The CDR3 coding sequence is TGTGCCAGCAGTGAACAGGGGGCCGGGGAGCTGTTTTTT.

The table lists this clonotype with a few counts. A much larger clone differs from this one at a single base, so this may be a read error. This chain links TRBV6-1 with TRBJ2-1; D gene unclear. The germline CDR1 and CDR2 sequences are MNHNS and SASEGT. V lost 0 bases to trimming and J lost 12 bases, with 12 bases between them. The CDR3 totals 13 residues. CDR3 in amino acids: CASSEARYRLQFF. In DNA, the CDR3 is TGTGCCAGCAGTGAAGCCCGTTATAGGTTGCAGTTCTTC.

In the case of this clonotype: One end of the junction does not line up with germline, which may come from a read error. The chain couples TRBV11-2 to TRBJ2-1; 10 bases line up with TRBD2. The CDR3 is made up of 15 amino acids. CDR1 SGHAT and CDR2 FQNNGV come from the germline V gene. Written as DNA, the CDR3 is TGTGCCAGTAGCTCACCTTGGACTAGCGGCAGTGAGCAGTTCTTC. Its protein product is CASSSPWTSGSEQFF.

Worth noting for this clonotype: This is likely a read error, given that the CDR3 carries no conserved phenylalanine or tryptophan at its end. This rearrangement joins TRBV5-4 to TRBJ2-1, with D unclear. CDR3 size: 16 residues. Germline loops: CDR1 SGHNT, CDR2 YYREEE (reference sequence). Trimming took 1 base from V and 1 from J, leaving 12 bases between them. The CDR3 region is CASSLNVSGSYNEQFY. The CDR3 DNA sequence: TGTGCCAGCAGCTTGAATGTCTCGGGTTCCTACAATGAGCAGTTCTAC.

By share of the sample, this clonotype is medium-sized. The J gene is TRBJ1-1, the V gene TRBV10-3, with 7 bases identical to TRBD1. Germline V gives CDR1 ENHRY, CDR2 SYGVKD. Trimming at V came to 3 bases and at J to 3 bases, leaving 7 bases not matched to a gene. CDR3 length: 15 residues. Here the CDR3 reads CAISDIGGTDTEAFF. DNA of the CDR3: TGTGCCATCAGTGATATCGGGGGGACAGACACTGAAGCTTTCTTT.

The sample holds many counts of this clonotype. The V and J genes are TRBV28 and TRBJ2-6, with 8 bases matching TRBD1. The CDR3 consists of 19 residues. V gave up 0 bases and J gave up 0 bases; unmatched junction bases: 7. Germline CDR1 and CDR2: MDHEN and SYDVKM. CDR3 protein: CASSLWAGTGSSGANVLTF. The CDR3 nucleotides are TGTGCCAGCAGTTTATGGGCCGGGACAGGCAGCTCTGGGGCCAACGTCCTGACTTTC.

Concerning this clonotype itself: Its ends do not fully match the called genes, so a read error is possible. The chain carries TRBV6-5 and TRBJ1-1, with D tentatively TRBD1 (5 bases). CDR1 and CDR2 (germline): MNHEY, SVGAGI. The CDR3 is made up of 15 amino acids. CDR3 sequence (DNA): TGTACCAGCGCTTACAGGCAGTGTGTGAACACTGAAGCTTCCTTT. Protein sequence: CTSAYRQCVNTEASF.

On this clonotype: One end of the junction does not line up with germline, which may come from a read error. The genes are TRBV11-3 and TRBJ2-1, with 8 bases matching TRBD2. Germline values: CDR1 SGHNT, CDR2 YENEEA. The CDR3 spans 15 residues. This CDR3 is CVSRSTGTRSNEQFF. As DNA, the CDR3 is TGTGTCAGCAGATCAACCGGGACTAGAAGCAATGAGCAATTCTTC.

Comment on this clonotype: An end of the junction does not agree with germline; a read error may underlie this. The CDR3 spells CASGLGATGRDTQYF. The CDR3 nucleotides read TGTGCCAGCGGCTTGGGGGCTACGGGGCGAGATACCCAGTACTTC. V usage is TRBV5-5 and J usage is TRBJ2-5, with a weak D call TRBD1 (6 bases). The CDR3 sequence is 15 residues long. Germline V gene data show CDR1 as SGHKS and CDR2 as YYEKEE (reference sequence).

CDR3 residues: CATSDSAGGPRDTQYF. The CDR3 DNA follows: TGTGCCACCAGTGATTCAGCGGGAGGGCCGAGAGATACGCAGTATTTT. The J gene is TRBJ2-3, the V gene TRBV24-1; 10 bases match TRBD2. The CDR3 extends over 16 amino acids. The junction had 6 bases not matched to a gene; V was cut back by 2 bases and J by 5 bases. The germline V gene has CDR1 KGHDR and CDR2 SFDVKD.

Turning to this clonotype: At one end the junction does not follow the germline gene, possibly because of a read error. The chain employs TRBV11-3 and TRBJ2-1, with D uncertain. The CDR3 covers 16 residues. Germline V lookup: CDR1 SGHNT, CDR2 YENEEA. CDR3: CASSLGGGRWENGQFF. The CDR3 DNA is TGTGCCAGCAGCTTAGGCGGCGGTAGGTGGGAAAATGGGCAGTTCTTC.

As DNA, the CDR3 is TGCAGCCTCTTAGTTTATGGGAGTCAGCCCCAGCATTTT. It translates to CSLLVYGSQPQHF. The gene calls are TRBV29-1 and TRBJ1-5, with D unresolved. Trimming removed 8 bases from V and 6 bases from J, with 17 bases in between. The CDR3 is made up of 13 amino acids. Germline assignment: CDR1 SQVTM and CDR2 ANQGSEA.

Concerning this clonotype itself: Just one base apart from a much larger clone, this may be a read error. Because it lacks the conserved phenylalanine or tryptophan at the end, this CDR3 is likely a read error. The chain links TRBV5-1 to TRBJ2-6; D is undetermined. CDR1 is SGHRS and CDR2 is YFSETQ in the germline V gene. V shed 2 bases and J shed 0 bases, with 9 bases lying between them. This CDR3 region has 16 residues. For the CDR3, the DNA is TGCGCCAGCAGCTTAGGCACAAGCTCTGGGGCCAACGTCCTGACTCTC. It is translated as CASSLGTSSGANVLTL.

The chain employs TRBV28 and TRBJ2-7, with a tentative D call TRBD1 (6 bases). Germline CDR1 reads MDHEN; CDR2 reads SYDVKM. There are 14 residues in the CDR3. Trimming stripped 4 bases from V and 4 bases from J, with 14 bases between. The CDR3 DNA follows: TGTGCCAGCAGTTCAGGGGCAGGGCATTACGAGCAGTACTTC. It codes for CASSSGAGHYEQYF. Looking up the rest from reference TRBV28 and TRBJ2-7 gives the full variable domain: DVKVTQSSRYLVKRTGEKVFLECVQDMDHENMFWYRQDPGLGLRLIYFSYDVKMKEKGDIPEGYSVSREKKERFSLILESASTNQTSMYLCASSSGAGHYEQYFGPGTRLTVT.

The chain couples TRBV11-2 to TRBJ2-7; D is unclear. The germline V and J ends were trimmed by 6 bases and 2 bases, with 14 bases remaining between them. The length of the CDR3 is 14 residues. Looked up from germline, CDR1 is SGHAT and CDR2 is FQNNGV. CDR3 coding DNA: TGTGCCAGCAGTTTAACGGACGCTGCCTACGAGCAGTACTTC. Translated: CASSLTDAAYEQYF. Complete variable domain (other parts from reference TRBV11-2 and TRBJ2-7): EAGVAQSPRYKIIEKRQSVAFWCNPISGHATLYWYQQILGQGPKLLIQFQNNGVVDDSQLPKDRFSAERLKGVDSTLKIQPAKLEDSAVYLCASSLTDAAYEQYFGPGTRLTVT.

In this sample, this clonotype turned up once. A single base separates this from a much larger clone, so it may be a read error. V gene TRBV28 combines with J gene TRBJ2-3; no clear D. The CDR3 is made up of 14 amino acids. The germline V gene has CDR1 MDHEN and CDR2 SYDVKM. The DNA of the CDR3 is TGTGCCAGCTGTTTAAGGCCGTCCACAGATACGCAGTATTTT. It translates to CASCLRPSTDTQYF.

The V and J genes are TRBV28 and TRBJ1-5, with D tentatively TRBD1 (6 bases). The CDR3 sequence is 14 residues long. V lost 10 bases and J 6 bases, leaving 19 bases between the germline ends. CDR1 MDHEN and CDR2 SYDVKM come from the germline V gene. The CDR3 region is CANIKQGCSQPQHF. Here the CDR3 DNA reads TGTGCCAACATCAAACAGGGATGCAGTCAGCCCCAGCATTTT. The full variable domain, in which reference TRBV28 and TRBJ1-5 provide the parts outside the CDR3, is DVKVTQSSRYLVKRTGEKVFLECVQDMDHENMFWYRQDPGLGLRLIYFSYDVKMKEKGDIPEGYSVSREKKERFSLILESASTNQTSMYLCANIKQGCSQPQHFGDGTRLSIL.

The rearrangement uses TRBV5-1 and TRBJ2-7; D ambiguous. The CDR3 extends over 15 amino acids. Trimming took 5 bases from V and 8 from J, leaving 23 bases between them. Germline V gives CDR1 SGHRS, CDR2 YFSETQ. The DNA of the CDR3 is TGCGCCAGCAGAAGGGAACCGTCCTTCCAATACAAGCAGTACTTC. Translating gives CASRREPSFQYKQYF.

This clonotype was seen many times. The J gene is TRBJ1-1, the V gene TRBV28, with 8 bases lining up with TRBD1. CDR1 is MDHEN and CDR2 is SYDVKM in the germline V gene. The CDR3 runs to 19 residues. V trimming: 1 base; J trimming: 6 bases; junction bases outside the gene matches: 19. The CDR3 spells CASSLSRDRNLRGEAEAFF. CDR3 nucleotide sequence: TGTGCCAGCAGTTTATCCAGGGACAGGAACCTCCGTGGGGAGGCTGAAGCTTTCTTT.

Notes on this clonotype: A single base separates this from a much larger clone, so it may be a read error. The rearrangement uses TRBV5-1 and TRBJ2-5, with D possibly TRBD2 on 5 matching bases. The CDR3 contains 14 residues. CDR1 is SGHRS, CDR2 YFSETQ, per germline. CDR3 in DNA: TGCGCCAGCACCCCGGACGGACGAGCGGAGACCCAGTGCTTC. This sequence encodes CASTPDGRAETQCF.

A word on this clonotype: One end of the junction is discordant with germline, which a read error may explain. The chain links TRBV6-6 to TRBJ1-2, with D tentatively TRBD1 (5 bases). The CDR3 is made up of 15 amino acids. Germline CDR1 reads MNHNY; CDR2 reads SVGAGI (reference sequence). The CDR3 DNA sequence: TGTGCCAGCAGTGAACCCCGGGGCAGGTTATCGGGCTGCACCTTC. Amino acid sequence: CASSEPRGRLSGCTF.

To note about this clonotype: Germline is not matched at one junction end, which may reflect a read error. The chain is built from TRBV5-1 and TRBJ2-7; TRBD2 agrees at 7 bases. CDR1 and CDR2 (germline): SGHRS, YFSETQ. The CDR3 sequence is 17 residues long. The chain's CDR3 is CASSPGLGSGHTYEQYF. The CDR3 region has the DNA TGCGCCAGCAGCCCTGGACTTGGTAGCGGGCATACCTACGAGCAGTATTTC.

Points on this clonotype: Just one base apart from a much larger clone, this may be a read error. The V call is TRBV5-4, the J call TRBJ1-2, with 10 bases matching TRBD1. The J segment lost 6 bases and the V segment lost 5 bases, leaving 10 bases of the junction unmatched. Germline CDR1 reads SGHNT; CDR2 reads YYREEE (reference sequence). The CDR3 is 15 amino acids. CDR3: CASSSRQGAIDGYTF. The DNA for the CDR3 is TGTGCCAGCAGTTCGAGACAGGGGGCGATCGATGGCTACACCTTC.

As regards this clonotype: An end of the junction does not agree with germline; a read error may underlie this. The chain is built from TRBV7-8 and TRBJ2-7; possibly TRBD1 for D (5 bases). The CDR3 is made up of 13 amino acids. Germline lookup yields CDR1 SGHVS and CDR2 FQNEAQ. The CDR3 region is CACSSDSLYGQYF. For the CDR3, the DNA is TGTGCCTGCAGCTCTGACAGCCTCTACGGGCAGTACTTC.

This clonotype showed up many times. The chain uses TRBV12-5 and TRBJ2-3; no clear D. CDR1 LGHNT and CDR2 FRNRAP come from the germline V gene. Trimming cost V 1 base and J 3 bases, with 5 bases left between them. The CDR3 spans 13 residues. This chain's CDR3 is CASGLGKTDTQYF. The CDR3 DNA reads as TGTGCTAGTGGTTTGGGAAAAACAGATACGCAGTATTTT.

Turning to this clonotype: The CDR3 ends on some other residue instead of the conserved phenylalanine or tryptophan, so this is likely a read error. The chain combines TRBV29-1 with TRBJ1-5, with unresolved D. Germline CDR1 and CDR2: SQVTM and ANQGSEA. CDR3 length: 13 residues. Trimming removed 4 bases at V and 4 bases at J, with 11 bases between. CDR3 sequence: CSVATRSNQPQHY. Here the CDR3 DNA reads TGCAGCGTTGCAACCCGCTCTAATCAGCCCCAGCATTAT.